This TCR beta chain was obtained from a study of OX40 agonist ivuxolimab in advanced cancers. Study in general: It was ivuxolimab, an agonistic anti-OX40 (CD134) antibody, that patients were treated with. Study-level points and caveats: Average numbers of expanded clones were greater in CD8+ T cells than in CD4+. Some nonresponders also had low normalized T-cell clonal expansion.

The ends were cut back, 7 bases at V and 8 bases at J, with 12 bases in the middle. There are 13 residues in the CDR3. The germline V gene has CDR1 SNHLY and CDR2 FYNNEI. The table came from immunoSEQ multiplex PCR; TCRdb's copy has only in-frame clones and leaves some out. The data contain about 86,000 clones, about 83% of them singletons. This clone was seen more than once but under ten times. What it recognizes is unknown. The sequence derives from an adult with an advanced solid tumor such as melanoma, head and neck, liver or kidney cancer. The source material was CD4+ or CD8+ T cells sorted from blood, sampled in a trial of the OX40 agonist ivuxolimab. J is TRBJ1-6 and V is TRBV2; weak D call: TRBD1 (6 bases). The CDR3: CASTGQRYSPLHF. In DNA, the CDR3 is TGTGCCAGCACCGGACAGCGGTATTCACCCCTCCACTTT.